This T cell receptor beta chain was identified during a study of T cell clones after liver transplantation. At least ten counts were recorded for this clone. Per germline, CDR1 SGHTA and CDR2 FQGNSA. The CDR3 loop spans 15 amino acids. With V trimmed by 6 bases and J by 3 bases, 5 bases remained unmatched. The table came from immunoSEQ multiplex PCR; TCRdb's copy has only in-frame clones and leaves some out. This sample yields approximately 72,000 clones, of which roughly 90% are seen a single time; roughly 3% belongs to the top ten. The chain recombines TRBV7-2 with TRBJ1-5; 10 bases match TRBD1. Specimen: CD4+ T cells from blood, collected before liver transplant. The receptor comes from a human donor who received a liver transplant. The CDR3 sequence: CASSWGQGPNQPQHF. CDR3 DNA: TGTGCCAGCAGTTGGGGACAGGGGCCCAATCAGCCCCAGCATTTT.